These 25 T cell receptor beta chains were all obtained from the same sample, sequenced in a study of blood T cell repertoires in COVID-19. Measured with immunoSEQ multiplex PCR; TCRdb has only the in-frame clones, and not every one. Altogether around 200,000 clones are present, over 80% being singletons, with the ten largest covering roughly 7.2%. Specimen: peripheral blood. The origin of the receptors is a woman in her forties with COVID-19, enrolled during active disease.

The chain links TRBV5-1 to TRBJ1-1; the D is unclear. V shed 5 bases and J shed 1 base, with 6 bases lying between them. The germline gives CDR1 SGHRS, CDR2 YFSETQ. The CDR3 is made up of 12 amino acids. The CDR3 DNA follows: TGCGCCAGCAGACTGTCGAACACTGAAGCTTTCTTT. Protein: CASRLSNTEAFF. Together with reference TRBV5-1 and TRBJ1-1, the CDR3 gives the full variable domain: KAGVTQTPRYLIKTRGQQVTLSCSPISGHRSVSWYQQTPGQGLQFLFEYFSETQRNKGNFPGRFSGRQFSNSRSEMNVSTLELGDSALYLCASRLSNTEAFFGQGTRLTVV.

This clone was detected a few times. This chain uses TRBV4-1 with TRBJ1-4; 9 bases line up with TRBD1. Germline V lookup: CDR1 MGHRA, CDR2 YSYEKL. The CDR3 spans 16 residues. V was clipped by 0 bases and J by 10 bases; unmatched bases: 9. CDR3 DNA: TGCGCCAGCAGCCAAGAAGGAGGACAGGGGAGAGGAAAACTGTTTTTT. It yields the protein CASSQEGGQGRGKLFF.

V usage is TRBV28 and J usage is TRBJ1-6, with 9 bases matching TRBD1. The CDR3 extends over 14 amino acids. After removal of 3 bases from V and 9 bases from J, the junction contained 3 bases not matched to a gene. The germline V gene encodes CDR1 MDHEN and CDR2 SYDVKM. CDR3 loop: CASSFGTGSSPLHF. CDR3 bases: TGTGCCAGCAGTTTCGGGACAGGGAGTTCACCCCTCCACTTT.

V usage is TRBV6-5 and J usage is TRBJ2-5, with a tentative D call TRBD2 (6 bases). CDR1 is MNHEY, CDR2 SVGAGI, per germline. The germline V and J ends were trimmed by 2 bases and 1 base, with 11 bases remaining between them. The CDR3 is made up of 15 amino acids. The CDR3, as DNA: TGTGCCAGCAGTTACGCGGGGTACTTCCAAGAGACCCAGTACTTC. Its protein is CASSYAGYFQETQYF.

The chain joins TRBV5-1 to TRBJ1-1; 7 bases line up with TRBD1. The CDR3 runs 14 residues. V dropped 3 bases and J dropped 3; count of bases not matched to a gene: 5. Germline-derived CDR1 and CDR2 are SGHRS and YFSETQ. The CDR3 region is CASSSFTGDTEAFF. The CDR3 region has the DNA TGCGCCAGCAGCTCGTTTACAGGGGACACTGAAGCTTTCTTT.

V is TRBV7-2 and J is TRBJ2-1; TRBD2 might be the D (5 bases). V was pared by 4 bases and J by 9 bases, with 13 bases between. The CDR3 covers 13 residues. From germline, CDR1 is SGHTA and CDR2 FQGNSA. CDR3: CASSSITRSEQFF. As DNA, the CDR3 is TGTGCCAGCAGCTCCATAACTAGGAGTGAGCAGTTCTTC.

J is TRBJ2-1 and V is TRBV27; 7 bases align to TRBD2. Germline trimming cut 7 bases from V and 5 bases from J; bases unmatched to any gene: 8. Germline lookup yields CDR1 MNHEY and CDR2 SMNVEV (reference sequence). This CDR3 comprises 14 residues. CDR3 residues: CASTVGRNDNEQFF. The CDR3, as DNA: TGTGCCAGCACCGTCGGGAGGAACGACAATGAGCAGTTCTTC.

V is TRBV7-2 and J is TRBJ2-7; D is unclear. There are 18 residues in the CDR3. In germline, CDR1 is SGHTA, CDR2 FQGNSA. Trimming stripped 1 base from V and 2 bases from J, with 21 bases between. DNA of the CDR3: TGTGCCAGCAGCTTAGTTAGCCTCCCTGAGGCCAGCACCTACGAGCAGTACTTC. This codes for CASSLVSLPEASTYEQYF.

This chain's CDR3 is CASSKDRDRAWGQPQHF. CDR3 sequence (DNA): TGTGCCAGCAGCAAAGATCGGGACAGGGCATGGGGTCAGCCCCAGCATTTT. The chain is built from TRBV21-1 and TRBJ1-5; TRBD1, the table's D call, lacks a check against the DNA. TRBV21-1 is recorded as a pseudogene. The CDR3 is 17 amino acids.

This rearrangement joins TRBV3-1 (or the pseudogene TRBV3-2) to TRBJ2-7, with D maybe TRBD1 (5 bases). Trimming shortened V by 1 base and J by 9 bases, and 13 bases separated the two germline ends. Germline V lookup: CDR1 LGHDT, CDR2 YNNKEL (reference sequence). The CDR3 is 13 amino acids. The CDR3 loop is CASSQVEQGGQYF. CDR3 DNA: TGTGCCAGCAGCCAAGTCGAGCAGGGCGGGCAGTACTTC.

This clone occurred once. DNA of the CDR3: TGTGCCAGCAGCCAACCGACAGGGAGGCTGGGCGGCTACACCTTC. Translating it yields CASSQPTGRLGGYTF. This chain connects TRBV16 to TRBJ1-2; TRBD1 aligns across 7 bases. V lost 2 bases and J lost 8; bases outside the gene matches: 11. CDR3 length: 15 amino acids. Germline V gene sequence: CDR1 KGHSY, CDR2 FQNENV.

The chain joins TRBV19 to TRBJ1-1, with TRBD1 matching over 8 bases. V lost 5 bases and J lost 6; bases outside the gene matches: 11. The germline V gene has CDR1 LNHDA and CDR2 SQIVND (reference sequence). CDR3 length equals 15 residues. The CDR3 protein is CASSPGGQGRSEAFF. The DNA for the CDR3 is TGTGCCAGTAGTCCCGGAGGACAGGGTAGGTCTGAAGCTTTCTTT.

This clone was seen only once. This chain joins TRBV24-1 and TRBJ2-2; D unresolved. Per germline, CDR1 KGHDR and CDR2 SFDVKD. V lost 0 bases, J lost 6 bases, and 4 bases lay in between. The CDR3 has 13 residues. CDR3 sequence (DNA): TGTGCCACCAGTGATTTGCGGGCCGGGGAGCTGTTTTTT. This sequence encodes CATSDLRAGELFF.

CDR3 nucleotide sequence: TGTGCCAGCAGCTTAGGGGCTAGCGGGAGGTACTCCTACAATGAGCAGTTCTTC. Translating it yields CASSLGASGRYSYNEQFF. This chain uses TRBV7-9 with TRBJ2-1; TRBD2 agrees at 11 bases. The CDR3 totals 18 residues. Germline V lookup: CDR1 SEHNR, CDR2 FQNEAQ (reference sequence). J was trimmed by 0 bases and V by 1 base; bases with no gene match: 5. Using reference TRBV7-9 and TRBJ2-1 for the parts outside the CDR3, the full variable domain is DTGVSQNPRHKITKRGQNVTFRCDPISEHNRLYWYRQTLGQGPEFLTYFQNEAQLEKSRLLSDRFSAERPKGSFSTLEIQRTEQGDSAMYLCASSLGASGRYSYNEQFFGPGTRLTVL.

V gene TRBV7-2 combines with J gene TRBJ2-1; unclear D gene. Per the germline V gene, CDR1 is SGHTA and CDR2 is FQGNSA. V was pared by 5 bases and J by 10 bases, with 12 bases between. This CDR3 is 12 amino acids long. CDR3 protein: CASSLIPPEQFF. CDR3 DNA sequence: TGTGCCAGCAGCCTAATCCCCCCGGAGCAGTTCTTC. The complete variable domain, with remaining parts taken from reference TRBV7-2 and TRBJ2-1, reads GAGVSQSPSNKVTEKGKDVELRCDPISGHTALYWYRQSLGQGLEFLIYFQGNSAPDKSGLPSDRFSAERTGGSVSTLTIQRTQQEDSAVYLCASSLIPPEQFFGPGTRLTVL.

The rearrangement joins TRBV13 to TRBJ1-3; D not certain. Trimming stripped 5 bases from V and 0 bases from J, with 11 bases between. Per the germline V gene, CDR1 is PRHDT and CDR2 is FYEKMQ (reference sequence). CDR3 length equals 15 residues. CDR3 sequence: CASSKGLLSGNTIYF. The CDR3 DNA sequence: TGTGCCAGCAGCAAAGGACTCCTCTCTGGAAACACCATATATTTT. Complete variable domain (other parts from reference TRBV13 and TRBJ1-3): AAGVIQSPRHLIKEKRETATLKCYPIPRHDTVYWYQQGPGQDPQFLISFYEKMQSDKGSIPDRFSAQQFSDYHSELNMSSLELGDSALYFCASSKGLLSGNTIYFGEGSWLTVV.

The chain carries TRBV11-3 and TRBJ2-3; 10 nucleotides agree with TRBD2. The CDR3 contains 12 residues. V dropped 4 bases and J dropped 8; count of bases not matched to a gene: 0. Germline V gene lookup returns CDR1 SGHNT and CDR2 YENEEA. The DNA of the CDR3 is TGTGCCAGCAGCTCTAGCGGGAGTACGCAGTATTTT. This codes for CASSSSGSTQYF.

This chain links TRBV4-1 with TRBJ1-1; 9 bases match TRBD1. This CDR3 region has 17 residues. CDR1 MGHRA and CDR2 YSYEKL come from the germline V gene. Unmatched junction bases numbered 15, after V lost 7 bases and J lost 3 bases. This chain's CDR3 is CASTLWGQGVKDTEAFF. The CDR3 DNA reads as TGCGCCAGCACCCTTTGGGGACAGGGCGTTAAGGACACTGAAGCTTTCTTT.

The chain has TRBV9 and TRBJ1-6, with 10 bases lining up with TRBD1. J was trimmed by 8 bases and V by 0 bases; bases with no gene match: 2. Germline V lookup: CDR1 SGDLS, CDR2 YYNGEE. There are 15 residues in the CDR3. The CDR3 DNA sequence: TGTGCCAGCAGCGTAGAGGGACAGGGGTATTCACCCCTCCACTTT. This encodes CASSVEGQGYSPLHF.

The V gene is TRBV2, the J gene TRBJ2-2; D is ambiguous. The V gene lost 4 bases and the J gene lost 1 base, with 4 bases spanning the gap. The CDR3 spans 13 residues. Germline-derived CDR1 and CDR2 are SNHLY and FYNNEI. In nucleotides, the CDR3 is TGTGCCAGCAGTGCAGGGAACACCGGGGAGCTGTTTTTT. Its protein product is CASSAGNTGELFF. Full variable domain (outside the CDR3, taken from reference TRBV2 and TRBJ2-2): EPEVTQTPSHQVTQMGQEVILRCVPISNHLYFYWYRQILGQKVEFLVSFYNNEISEKSEIFDDQFSVERPDGSNFTLKIRSTKLEDSAMYFCASSAGNTGELFFGEGSRLTVL.

The rearrangement links TRBV21-1 to TRBJ2-7; the table gives TRBD2 as D, unverified against the DNA. TRBV21-1 is shown as a pseudogene. The CDR3 is made up of 17 amino acids. The CDR3 nucleotides are TGTGCCAGCAGCACCCCAAGGCTGCGGGACCGAACCTACGAGCAGTACTTC. Translation gives CASSTPRLRDRTYEQYF.

The gene calls are TRBV5-1 and TRBJ2-5, with TRBD1 matching 8 bases. Per germline, CDR1 SGHRS and CDR2 YFSETQ. The J segment lost 5 bases and the V segment lost 4 bases, leaving 4 bases of the junction unmatched. The CDR3 runs 13 residues. CDR3 protein: CASSATGAETQYF. CDR3 bases: TGCGCCAGCAGCGCGACAGGGGCCGAGACCCAGTACTTC.

The V and J genes are TRBV28 and TRBJ2-3, with a weak D call TRBD1 (5 bases). Per germline, CDR1 MDHEN and CDR2 SYDVKM. V was trimmed by 3 bases and J by 2 bases, leaving 15 bases between them. The CDR3 runs 16 residues. CDR3 amino acids: CASSFQGVWDTDTQYF. CDR3 nucleotide sequence: TGTGCCAGCAGTTTTCAAGGGGTTTGGGACACAGATACGCAGTATTTT.

Of note for this clone: The same CDR3 is also encoded by other DNA sequences in this sample. The chain uses TRBV19 and TRBJ1-5, with a weak D call TRBD1 (6 bases). This CDR3 has 13 amino acids. Looked up from germline, CDR1 is LNHDA and CDR2 is SQIVND (reference sequence). The V end lost 3 bases, the J end lost 4 bases, and 7 bases lay between the germline ends. CDR3 bases: TGTGCCAGTAGTATCAGGGGTAATCAGCCCCAGCATTTT. Protein sequence: CASSIRGNQPQHF.

This clone has only one observation. The chain is built from TRBV21-1 and TRBJ1-2; no check of the table's D call, TRBD1, against the DNA was made. TRBV21-1 is a pseudogene segment. The CDR3 totals 15 residues. The CDR3 region has the DNA TGTGCCAGCAGCAAAATGGCCCCCCCGAAAAATGGCTACACCTTC. Its translation is CASSKMAPPKNGYTF.